The clone carrying this T cell receptor beta chain was seen more than once but under ten times. This entry belongs to a study of blood T cell repertoires in COVID-19. Method: immunoSEQ multiplex PCR; TCRdb's copy keeps in-frame clones and lacks some. Among 130,000 to 150,000 clones, more than 70% were seen once, and the ten largest hold around 1.6%. Trimming at V came to 1 base and at J to 5 bases, leaving 2 bases not matched to a gene. Germline V gives CDR1 GTSNPN, CDR2 SVGIG (reference sequence). This CDR3 has 13 residues. The receptor comes from a human donor in a cohort sampled during active COVID-19. Sequencing was performed on peripheral blood. V and J are TRBV30 and TRBJ1-5; 7 bases fit TRBD1. CDR3 loop: CAWSGDSYQPQHF. CDR3 in DNA: TGTGCCTGGAGTGGGGACAGTTATCAGCCCCAGCATTTT.